This T cell receptor (beta chain) was captured in a study of OX40 agonist ivuxolimab in advanced cancers. For the study at large: Hepatocellular carcinoma, melanoma, renal cell or head and neck cancer occurred in dose-escalation patients. Findings and limits, study-wide: On average, CD8+ T cells had more expanded clones than CD4+. Part of the nonresponder group also had normalized T-cell clonal expansion that was low.

About this clone: The antigen is not known.

TCRdb keeps only in-frame clones here, not all; method: immunoSEQ multiplex PCR. This sample yields about 28,000 clones, of which about 80% are seen a single time; 11% belongs to the top ten. The CDR3 has 14 amino acids. Germline V gives CDR1 GTSNPN, CDR2 SVGIG (reference sequence). The V gene end was trimmed by 2 bases and the J gene end by 8 bases; junction bases not matched to a gene: 9. This clonotype originated in an adult with an advanced solid tumor such as melanoma, head and neck, liver or kidney cancer. The sequencing here drew on CD4+ or CD8+ T cells sorted from blood, taken in a trial of the OX40 agonist ivuxolimab. V and J are TRBV30 and TRBJ1-2; 9 bases line up with TRBD1. The CDR3 sequence: CAWSRDREDEGYTF. CDR3 DNA sequence: TGTGCCTGGAGTAGGGACAGGGAGGATGAAGGCTACACCTTC.